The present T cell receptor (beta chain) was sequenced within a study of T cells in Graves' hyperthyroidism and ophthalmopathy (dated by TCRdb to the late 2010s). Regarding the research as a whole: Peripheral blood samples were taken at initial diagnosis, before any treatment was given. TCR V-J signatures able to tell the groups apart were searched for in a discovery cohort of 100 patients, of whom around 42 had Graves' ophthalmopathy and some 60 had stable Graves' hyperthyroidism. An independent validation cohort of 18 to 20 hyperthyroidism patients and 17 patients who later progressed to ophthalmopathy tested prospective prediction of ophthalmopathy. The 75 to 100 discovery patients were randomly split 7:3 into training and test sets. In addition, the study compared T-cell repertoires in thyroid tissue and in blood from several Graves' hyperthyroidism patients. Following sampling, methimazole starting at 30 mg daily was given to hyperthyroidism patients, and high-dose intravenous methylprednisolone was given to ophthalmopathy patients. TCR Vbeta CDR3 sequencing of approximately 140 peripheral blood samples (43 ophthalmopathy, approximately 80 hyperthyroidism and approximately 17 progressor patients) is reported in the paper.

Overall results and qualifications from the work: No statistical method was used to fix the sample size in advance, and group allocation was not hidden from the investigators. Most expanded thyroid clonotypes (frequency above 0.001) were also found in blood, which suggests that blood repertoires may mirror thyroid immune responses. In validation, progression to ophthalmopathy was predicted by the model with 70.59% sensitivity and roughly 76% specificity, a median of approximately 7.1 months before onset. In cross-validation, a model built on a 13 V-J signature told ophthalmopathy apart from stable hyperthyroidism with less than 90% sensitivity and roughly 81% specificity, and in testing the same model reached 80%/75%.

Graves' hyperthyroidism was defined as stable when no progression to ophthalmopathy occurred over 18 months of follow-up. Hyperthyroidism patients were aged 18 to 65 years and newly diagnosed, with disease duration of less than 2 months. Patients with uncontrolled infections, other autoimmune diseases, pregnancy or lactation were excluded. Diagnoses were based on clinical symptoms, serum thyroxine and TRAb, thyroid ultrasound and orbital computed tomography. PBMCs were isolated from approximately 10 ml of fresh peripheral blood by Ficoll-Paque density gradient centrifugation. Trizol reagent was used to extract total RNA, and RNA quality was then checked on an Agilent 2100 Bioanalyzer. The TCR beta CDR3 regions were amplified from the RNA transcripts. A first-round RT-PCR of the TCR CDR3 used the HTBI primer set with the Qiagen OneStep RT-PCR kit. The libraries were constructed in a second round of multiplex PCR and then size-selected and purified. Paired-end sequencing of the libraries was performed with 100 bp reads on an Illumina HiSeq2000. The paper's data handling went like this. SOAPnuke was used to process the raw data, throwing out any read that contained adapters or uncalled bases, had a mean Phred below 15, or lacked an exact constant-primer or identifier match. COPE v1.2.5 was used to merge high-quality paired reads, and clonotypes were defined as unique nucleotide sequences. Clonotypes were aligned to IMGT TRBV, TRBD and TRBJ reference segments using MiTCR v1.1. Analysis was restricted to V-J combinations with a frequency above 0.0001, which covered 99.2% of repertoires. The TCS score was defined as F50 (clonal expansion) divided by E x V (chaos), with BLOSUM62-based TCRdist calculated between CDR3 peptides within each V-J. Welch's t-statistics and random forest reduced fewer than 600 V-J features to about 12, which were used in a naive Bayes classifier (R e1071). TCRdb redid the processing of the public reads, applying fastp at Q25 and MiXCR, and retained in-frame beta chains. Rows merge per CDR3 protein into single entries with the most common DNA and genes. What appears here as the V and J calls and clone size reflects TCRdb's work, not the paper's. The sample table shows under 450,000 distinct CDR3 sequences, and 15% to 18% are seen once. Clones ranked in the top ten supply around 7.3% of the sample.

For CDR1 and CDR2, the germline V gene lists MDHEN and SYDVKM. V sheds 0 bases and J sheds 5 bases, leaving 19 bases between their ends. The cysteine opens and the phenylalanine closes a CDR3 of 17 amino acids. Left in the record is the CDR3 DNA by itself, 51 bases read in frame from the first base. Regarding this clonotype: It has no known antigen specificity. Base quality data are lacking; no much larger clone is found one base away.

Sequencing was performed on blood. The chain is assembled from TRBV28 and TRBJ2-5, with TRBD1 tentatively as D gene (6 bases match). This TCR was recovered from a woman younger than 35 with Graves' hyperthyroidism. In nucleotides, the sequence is TGTGCCAGCAGTTTATGGGGAACAGGGCAGGGATACGAGACCCAGTACTTC. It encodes CASSLWGTGQGYETQYF.